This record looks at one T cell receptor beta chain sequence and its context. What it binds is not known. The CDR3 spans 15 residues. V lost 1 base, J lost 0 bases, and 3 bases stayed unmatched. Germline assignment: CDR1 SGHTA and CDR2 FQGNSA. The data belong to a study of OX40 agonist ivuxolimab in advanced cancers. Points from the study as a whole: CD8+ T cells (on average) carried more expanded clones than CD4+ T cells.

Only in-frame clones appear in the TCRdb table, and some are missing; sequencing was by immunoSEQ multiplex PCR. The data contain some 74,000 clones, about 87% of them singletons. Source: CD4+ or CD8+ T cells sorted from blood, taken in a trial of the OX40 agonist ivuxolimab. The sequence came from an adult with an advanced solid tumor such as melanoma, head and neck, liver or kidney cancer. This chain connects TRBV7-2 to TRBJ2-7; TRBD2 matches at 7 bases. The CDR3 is CASSLGLAFSYEQYF. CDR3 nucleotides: TGTGCCAGCAGCTTAGGACTAGCCTTCTCCTACGAGCAGTACTTC.